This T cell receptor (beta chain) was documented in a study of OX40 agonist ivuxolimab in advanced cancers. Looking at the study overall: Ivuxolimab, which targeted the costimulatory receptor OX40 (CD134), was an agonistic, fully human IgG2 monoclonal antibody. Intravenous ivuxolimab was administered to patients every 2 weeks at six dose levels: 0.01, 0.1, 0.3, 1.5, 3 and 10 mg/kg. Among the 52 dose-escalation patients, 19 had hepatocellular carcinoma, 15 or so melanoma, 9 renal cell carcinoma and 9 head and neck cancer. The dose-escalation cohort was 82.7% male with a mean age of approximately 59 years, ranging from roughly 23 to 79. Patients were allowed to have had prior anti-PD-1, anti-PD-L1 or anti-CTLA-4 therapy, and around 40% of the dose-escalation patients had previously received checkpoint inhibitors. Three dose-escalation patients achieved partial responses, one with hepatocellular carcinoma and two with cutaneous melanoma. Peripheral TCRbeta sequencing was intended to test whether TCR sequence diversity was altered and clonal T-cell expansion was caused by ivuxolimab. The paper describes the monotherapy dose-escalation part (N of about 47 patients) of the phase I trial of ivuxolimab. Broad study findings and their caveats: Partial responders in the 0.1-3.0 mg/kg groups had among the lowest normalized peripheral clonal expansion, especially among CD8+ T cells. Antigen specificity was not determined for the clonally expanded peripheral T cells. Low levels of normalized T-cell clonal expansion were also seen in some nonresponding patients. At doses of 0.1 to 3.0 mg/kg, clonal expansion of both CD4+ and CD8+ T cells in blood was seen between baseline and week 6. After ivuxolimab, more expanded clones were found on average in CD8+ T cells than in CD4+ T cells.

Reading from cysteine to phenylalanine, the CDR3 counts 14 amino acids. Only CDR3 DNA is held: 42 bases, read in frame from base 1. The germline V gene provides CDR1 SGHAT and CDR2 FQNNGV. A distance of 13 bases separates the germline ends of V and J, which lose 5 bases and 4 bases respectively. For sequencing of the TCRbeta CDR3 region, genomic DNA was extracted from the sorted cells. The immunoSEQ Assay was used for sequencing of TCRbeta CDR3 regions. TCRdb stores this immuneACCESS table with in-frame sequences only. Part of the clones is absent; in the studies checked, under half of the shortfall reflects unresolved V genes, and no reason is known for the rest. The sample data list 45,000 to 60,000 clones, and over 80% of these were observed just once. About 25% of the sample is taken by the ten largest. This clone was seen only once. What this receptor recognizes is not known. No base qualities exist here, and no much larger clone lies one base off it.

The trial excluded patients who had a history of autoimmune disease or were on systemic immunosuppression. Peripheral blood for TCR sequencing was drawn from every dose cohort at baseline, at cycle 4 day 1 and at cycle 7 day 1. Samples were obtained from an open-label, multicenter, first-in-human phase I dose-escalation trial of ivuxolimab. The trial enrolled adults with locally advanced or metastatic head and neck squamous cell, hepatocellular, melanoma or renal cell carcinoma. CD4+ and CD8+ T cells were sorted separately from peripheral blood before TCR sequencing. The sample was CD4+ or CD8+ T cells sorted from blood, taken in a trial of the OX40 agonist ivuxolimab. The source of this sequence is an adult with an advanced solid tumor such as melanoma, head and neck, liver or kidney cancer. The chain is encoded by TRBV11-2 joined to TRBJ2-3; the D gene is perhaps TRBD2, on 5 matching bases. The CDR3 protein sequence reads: CASSPLWGADTQYF. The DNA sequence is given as TGTGCCAGCAGCCCCTTGTGGGGAGCAGATACGCAGTATTTT.